The 3 T cell receptor beta chains given below trace back to one sample, sequenced in a study of T cell responses to AZD1222 COVID-19 vaccine. Only in-frame clones appear in the TCRdb table, and some are missing; sequencing was by immunoSEQ multiplex PCR. The data hold 200,000 or so clones, with over 80% observed a single time. The source was peripheral blood, collected on day 0 of MenACWY control vaccination. These receptor sequences come from an adult in good health.

The chain employs TRBV7-3 and TRBJ2-3; the match to TRBD2 covers 7 bases. Germline V gives CDR1 SGHTA, CDR2 FQGTGA. Trimming took 1 base from V and 10 from J; bases not matched to a gene: 2. The CDR3 runs to 12 residues. This chain's CDR3 is CASSLRAGPQYF. DNA of the CDR3: TGTGCCAGCAGCTTAAGAGCGGGACCGCAGTATTTT.

The V call is TRBV3-1 (or the pseudogene TRBV3-2), the J call TRBJ2-7; weak D call: TRBD1 (6 bases). Germline CDR1 is LGHDT and CDR2 is YNNKEL (reference sequence). Trimming shortened V by 4 bases and J by 2 bases, and 12 bases separated the two germline ends. The CDR3 runs to 14 residues. Written as DNA, the CDR3 is TGTGCCAGCAGCCCTTCGGGACATACCTACGAGCAGTACTTC. This sequence encodes CASSPSGHTYEQYF.

The chain couples TRBV7-3 to TRBJ2-1; 14 positions agree with TRBD2. The germline CDR1 and CDR2 sequences are SGHTA and FQGTGA. The length of the CDR3 is 19 residues. J lost 2 bases, V lost 5 bases, and 11 bases had no gene match. CDR3 region: CASSPSPRLAGGPYNEQFF. CDR3 DNA: TGTGCCAGCAGCCCAAGCCCTAGACTAGCGGGAGGGCCCTACAATGAGCAGTTCTTC. Full variable domain (rest looked up from reference TRBV7-3 and TRBJ2-1): GAGVSQTPSNKVTEKGKYVELRCDPISGHTALYWYRQSLGQGPEFLIYFQGTGAADDSGLPNDRFFAVRPEGSVSTLKIQRTERGDSAVYLCASSPSPRLAGGPYNEQFFGPGTRLTVL.